The clone carrying this TCR beta chain was seen just once. Its antigen is not identified. Germline-derived CDR1 and CDR2 are SGDLS and YYNGEE. Trimming at V came to 0 bases and at J to 1 base, leaving 7 bases not matched to a gene. The length of the CDR3 is 18 residues. The data stem from a study of shared clonotypes between healthy human individuals. Notes on the study in general: What naive subsets generally showed was a larger estimated richness than memory subsets showed.

Repertoires were generated with immunoSEQ multiplex PCR, while TCRdb's copy carries only in-frame clones and drops some. Found here are some 1 million clones, about 75% of them singletons; the top ten hold approximately 1.5%. The sequence was collected from a man between 18 and 35 years old in good health. V is TRBV9 and J is TRBJ2-1; 10 positions agree with TRBD2. The specimen was memory CD4+ T cells sorted from blood. Subset: CD45RA-negative fraction. The CDR3 sequence is CASSVVDSGRRSYNEQFF. The CDR3 nucleotides are TGTGCCAGCAGCGTAGTAGATAGCGGGAGGCGGTCCTACAATGAGCAGTTCTTC.